This TCR beta chain was found in a study of siplizumab effects on memory and regulatory T cells (dated by TCRdb to the late 2010s). Describing the broader study: The study examined how the anti-CD2 antibody siplizumab affects alloreactive T-cell subsets in allogeneic mixed lymphocyte reactions built from human PBMCs. What the authors observed across the whole study: A naive or memory phenotype could not be assigned to roughly 75-96% of proliferating CD4+ or CD8+ clones. Of the alloreactive CD4+ clones that could be mapped, the Treg-derived share averaged about 70% with siplizumab compared with approximately 25% in control reactions. Siplizumab significantly lowered the cumulative frequency of alloreactive sequences that could be traced to unstimulated CD4+ memory T cells. Whether proliferating Tregs from siplizumab cultures actually had suppressive function was not functionally confirmed. Compared with memory T cells, unstimulated naive T cells appeared more diverse, and naive cells seemed to make a substantial contribution to the alloresponse. Because sequences at frequencies below about 10^-5 were poorly captured, only a minor fraction of alloreactive clones could be mapped back to unstimulated subsets.

Sorted unstimulated T cells and proliferating T cells recovered from mixed lymphocyte reactions were subjected to TCRbeta CDR3 sequencing. Fresh whole blood from approximately 11 HLA-typed healthy donors served as the source for isolating PBMCs. Library preparation employed the immunoSEQ multiplex PCR assay. Roughly 10^5 TCR templates per sample were assayed on the deep sequencing platform. Genomic DNA extracted from sorted T cells was used for TCRbeta CDR3 sequencing. The original pipeline was this. The R programming language was used for the clonal analysis of the TCRbeta CDR3 data. Comparing unstimulated samples against CFSE-low samples taken after the reaction was how alloreactive CD4+ and CD8+ clones were defined. Alloreactive CD4+ clones were assigned to regulatory or non-regulatory origin by matching sequences to sorted unstimulated Treg and non-Treg repertoires. TCRdb took this table from immuneACCESS and kept in-frame rearrangements with V and J called. Such tables lack part of the clones; where checked against another copy, unresolved V genes explain under half of the gap, and the rest is unexplained. D and trimming come from the DNA, and the V and J calls and clone size come from that table. The table for this sample lists over 60,000 clones; 91% of them were counted only once. Clones ranked in the top ten supply more than 25% of the sample.

Turning to this clone: It has no known antigen specificity. Base-call qualities are not available, and no considerably larger clone is one nucleotide away.

The junction shows trimming of 2 bases on V and 1 base on J, plus 6 bases between the germline ends. Reading the germline V gene gives CDR1 ENHRY and CDR2 SYGVKD. Reading from cysteine to phenylalanine, the CDR3 counts 14 amino acids. Only CDR3 DNA is held: 42 bases, read in frame from base 1. The V gene is TRBV10-3 and the J gene is TRBJ2-1, with the D gene too uncertain to name. Sequenced input: CD8+ T cells sorted from blood. The TCR was taken from a human donor in good health. The nucleotide sequence reads TGTGCCATCAGTGAGGTCAGGTCCTACAATGAGCAGTTCTTC. This gives the protein CAISEVRSYNEQFF.